The 15 T cell receptor beta chains reported below all come from one sample, sequenced in a study of blood T cell repertoires in COVID-19. Using immunoSEQ multiplex PCR, the repertoire was profiled, and TCRdb retains in-frame clones only, with some absent. The table includes about 230,000 clones, approximately 83% detected once. The sample comprised peripheral blood. These receptors were taken from a man between 35 and 55 years old with acute or convalescent COVID-19.

The chain is built from TRBV29-1 and TRBJ1-3; TRBD1 might be the D (6 bases). The germline gives CDR1 SQVTM, CDR2 ANQGSEA. There are 16 residues in the CDR3. The V end was cut by 1 base, the J end by 0 bases, with 13 bases between. Here the CDR3 DNA reads TGCAGCGTTGAAGGGGGGGGGCAGCTCTCTGGAAACACCATATATTTT. Its translation: CSVEGGGQLSGNTIYF.

This chain uses TRBV2 with TRBJ2-1, with TRBD2 matching over 8 bases. The CDR3 spans 15 residues. Germline CDR1 is SNHLY and CDR2 is FYNNEI. V lost 6 bases and J lost 4; bases outside the gene matches: 8. The CDR3 sequence is CASSVLGGGYNEQFF. DNA of the CDR3: TGTGCCAGCAGCGTACTCGGGGGGGGTTACAATGAGCAGTTCTTC.

The chain combines TRBV19 with TRBJ2-1, with 8 positions matching TRBD2. Trimming at V came to 0 bases and at J to 4 bases, leaving 8 bases not matched to a gene. This CDR3 region has 17 residues. Germline CDR1 reads LNHDA; CDR2 reads SQIVND (reference sequence). The CDR3 here is CASSIDLGTSMYNEQFF. In DNA, the CDR3 is TGTGCCAGTAGTATAGATCTAGGGACTAGTATGTACAATGAGCAGTTCTTC.

The J gene is TRBJ2-5, the V gene TRBV2; TRBD1 matches at 7 bases. Trimming cost V 3 bases and J 6 bases; bases outside gene matches: 7. The CDR3 has 14 amino acids. Germline CDR1 reads SNHLY; CDR2 reads FYNNEI. This chain's CDR3 is CASSDPTGQKTQYF. The CDR3 coding sequence is TGTGCCAGCAGTGACCCGACAGGGCAGAAGACCCAGTACTTC.

The J gene is TRBJ1-1, the V gene TRBV30; D is ambiguous. V was shortened by 5 bases and J by 0 bases, with 7 bases between the two germline ends. Germline V gene lookup returns CDR1 GTSNPN and CDR2 SVGIG (reference sequence). This CDR3 has 12 amino acids. CDR3 protein: CAWDQMNTEAFF. CDR3 bases: TGTGCCTGGGATCAAATGAACACTGAAGCTTTCTTT.

The chain couples TRBV19 to TRBJ2-5, with 7 bases identical to TRBD1. Per the germline V gene, CDR1 is LNHDA and CDR2 is SQIVND (reference sequence). There are 14 residues in the CDR3. Unmatched junction bases numbered 8, after V lost 6 bases and J lost 4 bases. The CDR3 DNA sequence: TGTGCCAGTAGGCCTCGACAGGGATCAGAGACCCAGTACTTC. Protein sequence: CASRPRQGSETQYF.

The chain recombines TRBV12-2 with TRBJ1-5; the table's D gene call, TRBD1, was not cross checked with the DNA. TRBV12-2 is designated a pseudogene. This CDR3 spans 17 amino acids. The DNA for the CDR3 is TGTGCAAGTCGCTTATCTTGGGCAGCCTATAGCAATCAGCCCCAGCATTTT. Amino acid sequence: CASRLSWAAYSNQPQHF.

The J gene is TRBJ1-6, the V gene TRBV6-1; D possibly corresponds to TRBD1 (5 bases). Germline-derived CDR1 and CDR2 are MNHNS and SASEGT. The CDR3 totals 15 residues. Trimming removed 3 bases from V and 5 bases from J, with 11 bases in between. This CDR3 reads CASSDREGDNSPLHF. CDR3 nucleotide sequence: TGTGCCAGCAGTGACAGGGAAGGAGATAATTCACCCCTCCACTTT.

The chain joins TRBV6-2 or TRBV6-3 to TRBJ2-5; 14 nucleotides agree with TRBD2. The V and J ends lost 1 base and 1 base, in that order; junction bases with no gene match: 2. CDR1 is MNHEY and CDR2 is SVGEGT in the germline V gene. This CDR3 has 17 amino acids. The CDR3 is CASSYWGTSGSQETQYF. Written as DNA, the CDR3 is TGTGCCAGCAGTTACTGGGGGACTAGCGGGAGCCAAGAGACCCAGTACTTC.

This clone was counted between two and nine times. The V and J genes are TRBV25-1 and TRBJ1-2; 7 positions match TRBD1. The V segment lost 7 bases and the J segment 4 bases; nucleotides outside the gene matches: 6. CDR1 MGHDK and CDR2 SYGVNS come from the germline V gene. This CDR3 comprises 13 residues. CDR3: CASIRQGTYGYTF. Here the CDR3 DNA reads TGTGCCAGCATCCGACAGGGAACCTATGGCTACACCTTC.

The V call is TRBV5-1, the J call TRBJ2-3; D is unclear. The germline gives CDR1 SGHRS, CDR2 YFSETQ. V was cut by 0 bases and J by 0 bases, with 8 bases left in between. This CDR3 comprises 15 residues. The CDR3 DNA follows: TGCGCCAGCAGCTTGGGCGGAACTAGCACAGATACGCAGTATTTT. Translating gives CASSLGGTSTDTQYF.

The chain joins TRBV19 to TRBJ2-7, with D perhaps matching TRBD1 (7 bases). CDR3 length: 16 amino acids. Germline assignment: CDR1 LNHDA and CDR2 SQIVND (reference sequence). The V end lost 5 bases, the J end lost 3 bases, and 20 bases lay between the germline ends. For the CDR3, the DNA is TGTGCCAGTAGTCCTCGGGACAGTAGGGGGGACTACGAGCAGTACTTC. Amino acid sequence: CASSPRDSRGDYEQYF.

The chain has TRBV2 and TRBJ2-1; 7 nucleotides agree with TRBD1. With V trimmed by 5 bases and J by 8 bases, 12 bases remained unmatched. Germline CDR1 is SNHLY and CDR2 is FYNNEI. The CDR3 loop spans 15 amino acids. This CDR3 reads CASSFPGQLTHEQFF. In DNA form, the CDR3 reads TGTGCCAGCAGTTTTCCGGGACAGTTGACCCATGAGCAGTTCTTC.

A few counts support this clone. V usage is TRBV5-4 and J usage is TRBJ1-2; 9 positions agree with TRBD1. This CDR3 region has 14 residues. The junction had 5 bases not matched to a gene; V was cut back by 0 bases and J by 8 bases. Germline assignment: CDR1 SGHNT and CDR2 YYREEE (reference sequence). CDR3 loop: CASSLEGQGRGYTF. CDR3 DNA sequence: TGTGCCAGCAGCTTGGAGGGACAGGGTCGCGGCTACACCTTC.

The chain carries TRBV6-5 and TRBJ1-4, with 7 nucleotides matching TRBD1. Germline values: CDR1 MNHEY, CDR2 SVGAGI. This CDR3 comprises 16 residues. Trimming removed 4 bases from V and 0 bases from J; junction bases left unmatched: 5. The CDR3 DNA follows: TGTGCCAGCAGTTCCGGGACAGCGGCAACTAATGAAAAACTGTTTTTT. Protein product: CASSSGTAATNEKLFF.